This T cell receptor beta chain was retrieved from a study of blood T cell repertoires in COVID-19. Clones were read by immunoSEQ multiplex PCR, and TCRdb kept only the in-frame ones, dropping some. The sample consists of 150,000 to 200,000 clones, more than 85% of them appearing once. Germline CDR1 SEHNR, CDR2 FQNEAQ (reference sequence). Trimming removed 5 bases from V and 7 bases from J; junction bases left unmatched: 5. This CDR3 is built from 14 residues. The receptor was isolated from a man aged 65 to 85 with active or convalescent COVID-19. Sequencing was done on a sample of peripheral blood. The V call is TRBV7-9, the J call TRBJ2-1; 10 nucleotides align to TRBD1. The CDR3 here is CASSLGTGVNEQFF. The CDR3 DNA is TGTGCCAGCAGCCTAGGGACAGGGGTGAATGAGCAGTTCTTC.